These T cell receptor beta chains were read from a single sample in a study of shared clonotypes between healthy human individuals. The repertoire was sequenced with immunoSEQ multiplex PCR; TCRdb's copy has only in-frame clones and lacks some. The sample yields about 1,500,000 clones, approximately 97% seen once. Sequencing was done on a sample of naive CD4+ T cells sorted from blood. The receptors come from a man in his thirties or forties in good health. CDR3s leave out the opening cysteine and the closing phenylalanine or tryptophan. Each record gives: D gene, J gene, V gene, clone size, CDR3 protein. A D gene is named only where the DNA matches it firmly. Clone size is not always given. Where it is, it says once, few, many or a class for expanded clones.

NA | TRBJ2-5 | TRBV11-2 | once | ASSPSFGGETQY
NA | TRBJ2-4 | TRBV6-4 | NA | ASSDGHIQY
NA | TRBJ2-1 | TRBV9 | once | ASSPVMASDNEQF
NA | TRBJ2-5 | TRBV5-4 | NA | ASSFQELGAQY
TRBD2 | TRBJ2-7 | TRBV5-4 | NA | ASSLLAGGPSGYEQY
NA | TRBJ2-1 | TRBV6-1 | NA | ASSEGGGQDYHEQF
NA | TRBJ1-1 | TRBV5-4 | NA | ASSLDQLNTEAF
NA | TRBJ2-1 | TRBV28 | NA | ASSLGEQF
NA | TRBJ2-3 | TRBV12-5 | NA | ASGLGTSTDTQY
NA | TRBJ1-1 | TRBV19 | NA | ASSTGERNTEAF
NA | TRBJ2-7 | TRBV2 | NA | ASSDPARDRYEQY
TRBD1 | TRBJ2-1 | TRBV18 | NA | ASSLNSQGNEQF
NA | TRBJ2-2 | TRBV9 | NA | ASSVGAAPLSGELF
TRBD2 | TRBJ2-7 | TRBV4-1 | NA | ASRRAGGPYEQY
NA | TRBJ1-2 | TRBV19 | NA | ASRQGFHGYT
NA | TRBJ2-2 | TRBV28 | once | ASILGAGSATGELF
NA | TRBJ2-1 | TRBV7-3 | NA | ASSLKGNGEQF
NA | TRBJ2-3 | TRBV18 | NA | ASSPNPETKKSTDTQY
TRBD1 | TRBJ2-5 | TRBV5-1 | NA | ASSADRAQETQY
NA | TRBJ2-3 | TRBV5-5 | once | ASSLLGSSTDTQY
NA | TRBJ2-7 | TRBV6-1 | NA | ASSDGFTYEQY
NA | TRBJ2-7 | TRBV28 | NA | ASSLFRDFYEQY
NA | TRBJ1-5 | TRBV28 | NA | ASSFLPASGQPQH
NA | TRBJ2-5 | TRBV7-6 | NA | ASSPTGLSIVGETQY
TRBD2 | TRBJ2-3 | TRBV18 | NA | ASSPIAGSTDTQY
TRBD1 | TRBJ1-2 | TRBV11-2 | once | ASSRRNRRGQPHTPPG
TRBD2 | TRBJ2-2 | TRBV9 | NA | ASSSGLPTGELF
NA | TRBJ2-1 | TRBV5-1 | NA | ASSLVSSSYNEQF
TRBD1 | TRBJ2-7 | TRBV29-1 | NA | SVSPRDRGHEQY
NA | TRBJ2-7 | TRBV19 | NA | ASSIGFMEFGEQY
NA | TRBJ2-1 | TRBV10-3 | NA | AISDRLFDNEQF
TRBD1 | TRBJ2-3 | TRBV6-5 | NA | ASSYSTGESDTQY
NA | TRBJ2-2 | TRBV10-1 | NA | ASSGGTVAGELF
NA | TRBJ2-7 | TRBV29-1 | NA | SVKIREQY
NA | TRBJ1-2 | TRBV11-2 | NA | ASRTASTNNYGYT
NA | TRBJ2-1 | TRBV5-1 | NA | ASSREAESSYNEQF